The T cell receptor beta chain under discussion was sequenced for a study of cytomegalovirus exposure and HLA in healthy donors. Study as a whole: Most donors, about 77% of roughly 400 genotyped, fell in the Caucasian-associated ancestry cluster. The study's findings and limits: Using the classifier, cytomegalovirus status was reportedly diagnosed with high specificity and sensitivity.

The CDR3 is made up of 16 amino acids. Deletions cut 1 base from V and 1 base from J, with 12 bases between. Looked up from germline, CDR1 is MDHEN and CDR2 is SYDVKM. PCR was performed using 60 Vbeta and 13 Jbeta primers. TCRdb's table, derived via immunoSEQ multiplex PCR, lists solely in-frame clones and lacks some. The sample lists roughly 250,000 clones, approximately 84% occurring once. Of note for this clone: Antigen: not known.

This TCR came from a woman aged 40 to 49 in good health and CMV-seropositive. The sequencing sample was made of PBMCs. The chain joins TRBV28 to TRBJ2-3, with TRBD2 as a possible D gene (5 bases). CDR3 sequence (DNA): TGTGCCAGCAGTTTATACGGAGCGGAACGCACAGATACGCAGTATTTT. This sequence encodes CASSLYGAERTDTQYF.